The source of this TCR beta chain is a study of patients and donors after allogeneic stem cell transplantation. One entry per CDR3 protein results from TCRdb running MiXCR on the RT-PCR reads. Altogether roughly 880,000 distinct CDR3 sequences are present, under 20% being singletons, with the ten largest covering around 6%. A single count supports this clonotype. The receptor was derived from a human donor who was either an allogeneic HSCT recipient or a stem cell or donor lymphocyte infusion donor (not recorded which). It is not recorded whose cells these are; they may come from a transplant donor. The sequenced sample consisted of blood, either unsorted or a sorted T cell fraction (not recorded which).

CDR3 amino acids: CASSRPPGLATSTDTQYF. The CDR3 DNA follows: TGTGCCAGCAGTCGACCCCCGGGACTAGCGACTAGCACAGATACGCAGTATTTT. This chain connects TRBV12-3 or TRBV12-4 to TRBJ2-3; 10 bases map to TRBD2. J was trimmed by 0 bases and V by 5 bases; bases with no gene match: 11. The CDR3 is 18 residues long.